This TCR beta chain was sequenced during a study of T cell repertoires in cytomegalovirus infection. Study-level information: Indications came from public TCR beta signatures; they pointed to CMV infection and to a matching HLA type.

Study conclusions and caveats: Identification of carriers of CMV plus the relevant HLA was performed using cumulative public TCR beta family frequency.

The CDR3 length is 13 residues. Germline V gene sequence: CDR1 MNHEY, CDR2 SVGEGT. The V and J ends lost 4 bases and 2 bases respectively, with 7 bases between them. Via MiXCR, TCRdb re-called the reads, giving one row per CDR3 protein. This table has approximately 910,000 distinct CDR3 sequences, approximately 32% appearing once. In its sample, this clonotype was seen a few times. Its target is unknown. The receptor was derived from a human donor in good health (CMV status not recorded). Some clones in this sample may be carry-over from other donors' samples. This chain joins TRBV6-2 or TRBV6-3 and TRBJ2-3, with D perhaps being TRBD1 or TRBD2 (5 bases each). This specimen consisted of cultured CD8+ T cells from PBMCs, obtained from culture after CMV antigen stimulation. CDR3 bases: TGTGCCAGCAGTTTCGGGGCCACAGATACGCAGTATTTT. Translating gives CASSFGATDTQYF.